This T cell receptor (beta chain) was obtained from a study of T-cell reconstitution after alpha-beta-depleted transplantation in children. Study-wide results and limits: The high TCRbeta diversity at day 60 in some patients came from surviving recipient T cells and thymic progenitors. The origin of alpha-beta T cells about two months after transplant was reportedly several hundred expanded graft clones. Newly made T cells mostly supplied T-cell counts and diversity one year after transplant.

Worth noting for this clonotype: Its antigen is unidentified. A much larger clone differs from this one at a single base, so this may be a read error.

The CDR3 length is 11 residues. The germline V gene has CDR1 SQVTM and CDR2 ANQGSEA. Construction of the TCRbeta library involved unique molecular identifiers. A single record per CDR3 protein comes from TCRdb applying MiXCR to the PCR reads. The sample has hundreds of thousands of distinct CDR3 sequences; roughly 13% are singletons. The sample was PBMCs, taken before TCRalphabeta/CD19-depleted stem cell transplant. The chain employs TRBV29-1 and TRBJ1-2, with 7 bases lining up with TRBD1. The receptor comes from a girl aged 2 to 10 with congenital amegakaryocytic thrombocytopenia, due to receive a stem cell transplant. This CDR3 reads CSATYRGGYPF. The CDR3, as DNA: TGCAGCGCCACATACAGGGGTGGCTACCCCTTC.